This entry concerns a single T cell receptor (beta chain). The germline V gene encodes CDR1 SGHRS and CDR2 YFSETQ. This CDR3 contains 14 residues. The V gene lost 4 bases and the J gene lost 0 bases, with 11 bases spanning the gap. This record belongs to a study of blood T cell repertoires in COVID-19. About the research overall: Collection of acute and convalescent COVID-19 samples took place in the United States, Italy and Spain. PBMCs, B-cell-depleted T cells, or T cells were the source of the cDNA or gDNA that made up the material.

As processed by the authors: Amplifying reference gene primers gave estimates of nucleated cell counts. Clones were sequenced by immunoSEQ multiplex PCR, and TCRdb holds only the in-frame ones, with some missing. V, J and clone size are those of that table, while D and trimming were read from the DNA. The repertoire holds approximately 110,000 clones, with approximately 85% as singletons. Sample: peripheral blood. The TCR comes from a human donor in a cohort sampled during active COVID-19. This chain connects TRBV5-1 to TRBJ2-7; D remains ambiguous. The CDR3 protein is CASSGTLSSYEQYF. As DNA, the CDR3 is TGCGCCAGCAGCGGTACGCTAAGCTCCTACGAGCAGTACTTC.